This entry concerns a single T cell receptor beta chain. Antigen unknown. The data derive from a study of long-term antiretroviral therapy in people with HIV. Whole-study results and caveats: Samples were collected from 2004 to 2017 under possibly less effective ART regimens.

Survey level was the resolution at which the v3.0 immunoSEQ assay ran. The protocol was immunoSEQ multiplex PCR, while the TCRdb copy is restricted to in-frame clones and leaves out a portion. The data hold fewer than 40,000 clones, with approximately 86% observed a single time. Germline CDR1 SGDLS, CDR2 YYNGEE. The CDR3 is 16 amino acids. The V and J ends lost 0 bases and 3 bases respectively, with 13 bases between them. The clonotype comes from a woman younger than 30 with HIV. V and J are TRBV9 and TRBJ1-3; possibly TRBD1 for D (5 bases). The material was unsorted PBMCs, obtained just before starting antiretroviral therapy. The CDR3 DNA follows: TGTGCCAGCAGCGTAGAAGGGGATCGAAATGGAAACACCATATATTTT. It specifies CASSVEGDRNGNTIYF.